The 17 T cell receptor beta chains given below trace back to one sample, sequenced in a study of cytomegalovirus exposure and HLA in healthy donors. The PCR used 60 Vbeta and 13 Jbeta primers. Generated by immunoSEQ multiplex PCR, the TCRdb table keeps only in-frame clones and is missing some. The sample has 150,000 to 200,000 clones; about 80% are singletons. What was sequenced was PBMCs. Every receptor here comes from a woman younger than 30 in good health and CMV-seropositive.

The chain has TRBV27 and TRBJ2-6; D remains unclear. Germline loops: CDR1 MNHEY, CDR2 SMNVEV (reference sequence). Trimming took off 7 bases at V and 0 bases at J, with 10 bases between the two ends. This CDR3 is 15 amino acids long. The CDR3 nucleotides read TGTGCCAGCAACCCTCGAGGCTCTGGGGCCAACGTCCTGACTTTC. Translating gives CASNPRGSGANVLTF. Full variable domain (missing parts from reference TRBV27 and TRBJ2-6): EAQVTQNPRYLITVTGKKLTVTCSQNMNHEYMSWYRQDPGLGLRQIYYSMNVEVTDKGDVPEGYKVSRKEKRNFPLILESPSPNQTSLYFCASNPRGSGANVLTFGAGSRLTVL.

This clone was seen once. This rearrangement joins TRBV11-3 to TRBJ1-2; weak D call: TRBD1 (6 bases). Germline V lookup: CDR1 SGHNT, CDR2 YENEEA. This CDR3 comprises 14 residues. Trimming shortened V by 10 bases and J by 7 bases, and 22 bases separated the two germline ends. The CDR3 DNA reads TGTGCCACCGGAATGGGGACAAGCTATGTTGGCTACACCTTC. This sequence encodes CATGMGTSYVGYTF. The full variable domain, rest sourced from reference TRBV11-3 and TRBJ1-2, is EAGVVQSPRYKIIEKKQPVAFWCNPISGHNTLYWYLQNLGQGPELLIRYENEEAVDDSQLPKDRFSAERLKGVDSTLKIQPAELGDSAVYLCATGMGTSYVGYTFGSGTRLTVV.

The V and J genes are TRBV7-9 and TRBJ2-5; a weak D match, TRBD2 (6 bases). V lost 5 bases to trimming and J lost 3 bases, with 16 bases between them. The V gene's germline CDR1 is SEHNR and CDR2 FQNEAQ (reference sequence). The CDR3 consists of 15 residues. The CDR3 DNA sequence: TGTGCCAGCAGCCACTTTAGCGGAACTAAAGAGACCCAGTACTTC. It is translated as CASSHFSGTKETQYF.

The chain is built from TRBV6-5 and TRBJ1-2, with 10 bases matching TRBD1. This CDR3 has 15 amino acids. Germline trimming cut 6 bases from V and 4 bases from J; bases unmatched to any gene: 8. Germline values: CDR1 MNHEY, CDR2 SVGAGI. DNA of the CDR3: TGTGCCAGCAGGAAGACCGGGACAGGGGCCTATGGCTACACCTTC. Translating it yields CASRKTGTGAYGYTF.

This clone was observed once. The chain has TRBV4-1 and TRBJ2-2; no clear D gene. The germline gives CDR1 MGHRA, CDR2 YSYEKL. Trimming removed 1 base at V and 7 bases at J, with 16 bases between. The CDR3 length is 16 residues. Written as DNA, the CDR3 is TGCGCCAGCAGCCAAGGAGTTCAGTACCGGGTCGGGGAGCTGTTTTTT. Translated, it gives CASSQGVQYRVGELFF.

V gene TRBV16 combines with J gene TRBJ1-3; the D is unclear. Germline-derived CDR1 and CDR2 are KGHSY and FQNENV. V was pared by 4 bases and J by 4 bases, with 11 bases between. The CDR3 covers 14 residues. The CDR3 nucleotides are TGTGCCAGCAGCCCCAGGCACCCAGGAAACACCATATATTTT. Translation gives CASSPRHPGNTIYF.

This clone was detected a few times. The genes are TRBV28 and TRBJ1-1; D not certain. Trimming stripped 8 bases from V and 1 base from J, with 14 bases between. CDR3 size: 14 residues. The germline CDR1 and CDR2 sequences are MDHEN and SYDVKM. In DNA form, the CDR3 reads TGTGCCAGCTGCATGCGGCCAAAGAACACTGAAGCTTTCTTT. Its protein product is CASCMRPKNTEAFF.

J is TRBJ1-4 and V is TRBV7-6; tentatively, D is TRBD1 (5 bases). This CDR3 spans 16 amino acids. CDR1 is SGHVS, CDR2 FNYEAQ, per germline. The V and J ends lost 1 base and 7 bases respectively, with 16 bases between them. CDR3 DNA: TGTGCCAGCAGCTTAGTGGGGAATAGGGGCGCTGAAAAACTGTTTTTT. Protein product: CASSLVGNRGAEKLFF.

This chain uses TRBV11-2 with TRBJ2-7, with D maybe TRBD2 (5 bases). CDR3 size: 14 residues. V dropped 4 bases and J dropped 2 bases, with 12 bases sitting between them. Germline V gives CDR1 SGHAT, CDR2 FQNNGV. The CDR3: CASSSLTNPYEQYV. CDR3 DNA sequence: TGTGCCAGCAGCTCCCTGACTAACCCCTACGAGCAGTACGTC.

The J gene is TRBJ1-5, the V gene TRBV6-6; D is possibly TRBD1 (5 bases). V was clipped by 2 bases and J by 6 bases, with 11 bases between them. Germline assignment: CDR1 MNHNY and CDR2 SVGAGI (reference sequence). This CDR3 is built from 14 residues. CDR3 DNA: TGTGCCAGCAGTTACGGGCAGGGTGGTCAGCCCCAGCATTTT. This gives the protein CASSYGQGGQPQHF.

The gene calls are TRBV27 and TRBJ1-1, with 7 nucleotides matching TRBD1. CDR1 and CDR2 from the germline V gene are MNHEY and SMNVEV (reference sequence). V lost 5 bases and J lost 1; bases outside the gene matches: 13. The CDR3 covers 17 residues. The chain's CDR3 is CASSPLGQGGKNTEAFF. CDR3 in DNA: TGTGCCAGCAGTCCCCTGGGGCAGGGGGGCAAGAACACTGAAGCTTTCTTT.

This clone was seen just once. The CDR3 reads CASSVGVQGDYGYTF. The CDR3 DNA sequence: TGCGCCAGCAGCGTGGGCGTCCAGGGGGACTATGGCTACACCTTC. The chain has TRBV5-1 and TRBJ1-2; 7 bases align to TRBD1. Losses at the gene ends were 4 bases for V and 3 bases for J; bases not matched to a gene: 9. The CDR3 runs 15 residues. Germline CDR1 SGHRS, CDR2 YFSETQ.

This rearrangement joins TRBV19 to TRBJ2-1; tentative D call: TRBD2 (5 bases). The germline gives CDR1 LNHDA, CDR2 SQIVND (reference sequence). The V end was cut by 1 base, the J end by 7 bases, with 14 bases between. The CDR3 has 15 amino acids. CDR3 region: CASSIGEGFPNEQFF. In nucleotides, the CDR3 is TGTGCCAGTAGTATAGGAGAGGGATTTCCAAATGAGCAGTTCTTC.

V usage is TRBV2 and J usage is TRBJ2-2; 10 nucleotides align to TRBD2. CDR1 is SNHLY and CDR2 is FYNNEI in the germline V gene. The CDR3 is made up of 19 amino acids. The trim removed 8 bases at V and 1 base at J, leaving 16 bases unmatched. The DNA of the CDR3 is TGTGCCAGCGACTATAAACCTTCGATAGCGGGGGGGAACACCGGGGAGCTGTTTTTT. Its translation is CASDYKPSIAGGNTGELFF.

The chain is built from TRBV19 and TRBJ1-2; 7 positions match TRBD1. There are 15 residues in the CDR3. The J segment lost 6 bases and the V segment lost 4 bases, leaving 11 bases of the junction unmatched. Germline V gives CDR1 LNHDA, CDR2 SQIVND (reference sequence). The CDR3 sequence is CASSTQPGQKNGYTF. The CDR3 nucleotides are TGTGCCAGTAGTACCCAACCGGGACAGAAGAATGGCTACACCTTC. Full variable domain (outside the CDR3, taken from reference TRBV19 and TRBJ1-2): DGGITQSPKYLFRKEGQNVTLSCEQNLNHDAMYWYRQDPGQGLRLIYYSQIVNDFQKGDIAEGYSVSREKKESFPLTVTSAQKNPTAFYLCASSTQPGQKNGYTFGSGTRLTVV.

This rearrangement joins TRBV5-1 to TRBJ1-1; D is unresolved. Trimming took off 7 bases at V and 5 bases at J, with 21 bases between the two ends. This CDR3 contains 15 residues. Germline CDR1 SGHRS, CDR2 YFSETQ. This CDR3 is CASSLSPGGRTEAFF. CDR3 nucleotides: TGCGCCAGCTCCCTATCCCCGGGAGGAAGGACTGAAGCTTTCTTT.

The V and J genes are TRBV7-2 and TRBJ2-3, with 10 nucleotides matching TRBD2. CDR1 and CDR2 from the germline V gene are SGHTA and FQGNSA. The CDR3 extends over 14 amino acids. Losses at the gene ends were 6 bases for V and 6 bases for J; bases not matched to a gene: 6. CDR3 region: CASSLSGGTDTQYF. CDR3 DNA: TGTGCCAGCAGTCTTAGCGGGGGGACGGATACGCAGTATTTT.